This T cell receptor beta chain derives from a study of blood T cells in healthy people across ages. The CDR3 extends over 15 amino acids. Germline V gene sequence: CDR1 SSHAT, CDR2 FNYEAQ (reference sequence). The V and J ends lost 5 bases and 5 bases, in that order; junction bases with no gene match: 5. Primers used in a second PCR of roughly 6 to 12 cycles were a sample-barcoded 5' primer and a J-beta primer mix. TCRdb passed the 5' RACE reads through MiXCR, listing each CDR3 protein once. This table has over 950,000 distinct CDR3 sequences, about 51% appearing once. Sequenced sample: blood. The sequence derives from a woman aged 60-75 years in good health. This chain links TRBV7-7 with TRBJ2-3; TRBD2 matches at 12 bases. The CDR3 DNA reads as TGTGCCAGCAGCAAACTAGCGGGAGGTATAGATACGCAGTATTTT. Its translation: CASSKLAGGIDTQYF. The full variable domain, rest sourced from reference TRBV7-7 and TRBJ2-3, is GAGVSQSPRYKVTKRGQDVTLRCDPISSHATLYWYQQALGQGPEFLTYFNYEAQPDKSGLPSDRFSAERPEGSISTLTIQRTEQRDSAMYRCASSKLAGGIDTQYFGPGTRLTVL.